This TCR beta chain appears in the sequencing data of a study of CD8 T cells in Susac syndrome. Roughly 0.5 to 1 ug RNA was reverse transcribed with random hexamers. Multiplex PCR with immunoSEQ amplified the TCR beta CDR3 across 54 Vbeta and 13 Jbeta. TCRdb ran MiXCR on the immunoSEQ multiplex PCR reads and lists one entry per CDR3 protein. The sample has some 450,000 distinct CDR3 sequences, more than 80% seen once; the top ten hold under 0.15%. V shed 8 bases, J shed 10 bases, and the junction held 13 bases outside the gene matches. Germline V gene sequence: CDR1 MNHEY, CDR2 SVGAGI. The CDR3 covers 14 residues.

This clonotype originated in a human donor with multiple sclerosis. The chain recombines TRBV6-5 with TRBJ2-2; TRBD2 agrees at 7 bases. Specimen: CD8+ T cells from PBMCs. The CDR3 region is CASSGGEGIAELFF. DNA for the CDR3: TGTGCCAGCTCTGGAGGGGAGGGGATTGCGGAGCTGTTTTTT.